This T cell receptor (beta chain) was retrieved from a study of cytomegalovirus exposure and HLA in healthy donors. General study results and limits: TCR beta V segments were, for the most part, productive about 87% or about 30% of the time in an earlier analysis.

PCR used 60 Vbeta primers and 13 Jbeta primers. The method was immunoSEQ multiplex PCR; TCRdb's version includes in-frame clones alone and lacks a portion of them. The sample consists of roughly 120,000 clones, over 8% of them appearing once. About this clone: No antigen is known for it.

CDR1 and CDR2 from the germline V gene are MNHEY and SMNVEV (reference sequence). V lost 4 bases and J 1 base, leaving 10 bases between the germline ends. The CDR3 sequence is 15 residues long. The sequence came from a man between 40 and 49 years old in good health and CMV-seronegative. The V call is TRBV27, the J call TRBJ2-2; a weak D match, TRBD1 (5 bases). Sample: PBMCs. CDR3 coding DNA: TGTGCCAGCAGTTATCAGGGAAGGAACACCGGGGAGCTGTTTTTT. It is translated as CASSYQGRNTGELFF.